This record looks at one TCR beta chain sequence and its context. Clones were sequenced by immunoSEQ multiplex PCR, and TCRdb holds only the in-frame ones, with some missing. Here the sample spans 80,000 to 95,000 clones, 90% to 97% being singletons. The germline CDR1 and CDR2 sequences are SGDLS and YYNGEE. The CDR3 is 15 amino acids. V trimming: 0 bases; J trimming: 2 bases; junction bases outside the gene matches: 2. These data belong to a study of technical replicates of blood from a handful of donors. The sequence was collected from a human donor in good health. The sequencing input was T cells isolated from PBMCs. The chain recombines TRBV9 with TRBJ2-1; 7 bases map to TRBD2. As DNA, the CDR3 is TGTGCCAGCAGCGTAGCTAGCGGAGCCTACAATGAGCAGTTCTTC. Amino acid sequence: CASSVASGAYNEQFF.